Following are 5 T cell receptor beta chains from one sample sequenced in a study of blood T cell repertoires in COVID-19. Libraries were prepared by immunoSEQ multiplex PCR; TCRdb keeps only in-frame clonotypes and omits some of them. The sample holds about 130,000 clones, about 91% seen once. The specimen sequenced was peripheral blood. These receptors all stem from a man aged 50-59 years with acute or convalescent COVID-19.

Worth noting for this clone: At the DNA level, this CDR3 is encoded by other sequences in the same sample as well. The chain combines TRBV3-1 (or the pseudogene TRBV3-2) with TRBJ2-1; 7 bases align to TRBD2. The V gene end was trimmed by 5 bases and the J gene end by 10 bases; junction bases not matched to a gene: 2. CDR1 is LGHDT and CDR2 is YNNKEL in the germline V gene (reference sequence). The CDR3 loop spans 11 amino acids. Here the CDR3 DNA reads TGTGCCAGCAGCTCCGGGGGGGAGCAGTTCTTC. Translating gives CASSSGGEQFF.

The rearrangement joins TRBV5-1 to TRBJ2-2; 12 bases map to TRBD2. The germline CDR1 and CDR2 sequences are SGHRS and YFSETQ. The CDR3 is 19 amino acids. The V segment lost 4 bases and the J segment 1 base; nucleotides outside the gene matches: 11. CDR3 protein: CASSLALAGGPLNTGELFF. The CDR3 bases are TGCGCCAGCAGCCTGGCCCTAGCGGGAGGGCCTTTGAACACCGGGGAGCTGTTTTTT.

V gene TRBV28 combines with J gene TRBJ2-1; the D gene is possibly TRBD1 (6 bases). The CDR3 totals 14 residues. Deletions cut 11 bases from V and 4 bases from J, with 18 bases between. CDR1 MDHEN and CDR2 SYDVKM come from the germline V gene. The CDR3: CAARGLTGYNEQFF. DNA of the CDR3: TGTGCCGCCAGGGGTCTCACAGGGTACAATGAGCAGTTCTTC.

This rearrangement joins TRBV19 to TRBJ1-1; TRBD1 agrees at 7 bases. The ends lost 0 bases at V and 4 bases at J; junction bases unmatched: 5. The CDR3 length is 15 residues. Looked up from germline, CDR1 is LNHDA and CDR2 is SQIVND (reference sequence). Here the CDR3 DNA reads TGTGCCAGTAGTATAGATAACAGGGGAGGCACTGAAGCTTTCTTT. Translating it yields CASSIDNRGGTEAFF.

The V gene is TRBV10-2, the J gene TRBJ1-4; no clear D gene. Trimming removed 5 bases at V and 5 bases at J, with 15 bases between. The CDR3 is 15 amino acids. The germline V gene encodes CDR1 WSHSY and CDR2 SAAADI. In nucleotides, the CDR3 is TGCGCCAGCAGTTTTTCCGGGGTTGTAAATGAAAAACTGTTTTTT. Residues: CASSFSGVVNEKLFF.